At least ten counts were recorded for the clone carrying this TCR beta chain. Its antigen is as yet unknown. The CDR3 totals 14 residues. V gave up 10 bases and J gave up 1 base, with 17 bases separating them. Germline CDR1 is MDHEN and CDR2 is SYDVKM. RNA transcripts provided the source from which TCR beta CDR3 regions were amplified. The HTBI primer set drove a first-round RT-PCR of the TCR CDR3. TCRdb recomputed calls from the multiplex PCR reads with MiXCR, one row per CDR3 protein. The table records a few hundred thousand distinct CDR3 sequences, 13% of them present only once. The data were taken from a study of T cells in Graves' hyperthyroidism and ophthalmopathy. Study overall: It was at initial diagnosis, before any treatment, that peripheral blood was collected. Regarding the study as a whole: The authors' 13 V-J model separated ophthalmopathy from stable hyperthyroidism.

Clinicians diagnosed patients from clinical symptoms, serum thyroxine and TRAb, thyroid ultrasound and orbital computed tomography. Sequenced sample: blood. This receptor was obtained from a woman between 18 and 30 years old with Graves' hyperthyroidism. This chain connects TRBV28 to TRBJ2-7; D is possibly TRBD2 (7 bases). In DNA form, the CDR3 reads TGTGCCACAGGGGAGGGAGCGGGATCCTACGAGCAGTACTTC. It codes for CATGEGAGSYEQYF. Full variable domain (remainder filled in from reference TRBV28 and TRBJ2-7): DVKVTQSSRYLVKRTGEKVFLECVQDMDHENMFWYRQDPGLGLRLIYFSYDVKMKEKGDIPEGYSVSREKKERFSLILESASTNQTSMYLCATGEGAGSYEQYFGPGTRLTVT.